These 13 T cell receptor beta chains originate from one sample sequenced in a study of beta chain features in type 1 diabetes. The study reverse transcribed the entire isolated RNA, so it sequenced expressed TCRB transcripts. Profiled with immunoSEQ multiplex PCR; TCRdb holds only in-frame clones, not every one. The table records about 290,000 clones, around 7.8% of them present only once. The material sequenced was central memory CD4+ T cells from blood. The receptors originated from a woman aged 18-29 years in good health.

The chain is built from TRBV18 and TRBJ2-1, with 11 bases fitting TRBD1. Trimming cost V 6 bases and J 8 bases; bases outside gene matches: 6. Germline CDR1 KGHSH, CDR2 LQKENI. The CDR3 is made up of 14 amino acids. In nucleotides, the CDR3 is TGTGCCAGCTCCAGGACAGGGGGCGGGTATGAGCAGTTCTTC. Amino acid sequence: CASSRTGGGYEQFF.

This sequence joins TRBV5-4 and TRBJ2-2; TRBD2 matches 10 bases. The CDR3 contains 17 residues. Germline V gene data show CDR1 as SGHNT and CDR2 as YYREEE (reference sequence). J was trimmed by 5 bases and V by 4 bases; bases with no gene match: 11. The CDR3 bases are TGTGCCAGCAGCGCATATAGCGGGGGGCCCATTACCGGGGAGCTGTTTTTT. It yields the protein CASSAYSGGPITGELFF. The variable domain in full, with the rest retrieved from reference TRBV5-4 and TRBJ2-2, is ETGVTQSPTHLIKTRGQQVTLRCSSQSGHNTVSWYQQALGQGPQFIFQYYREEENGRGNFPPRFSGLQFPNYSSELNVNALELDDSALYLCASSAYSGGPITGELFFGEGSRLTVL.

The V call is TRBV7-6, the J call TRBJ1-2, with 9 bases matching TRBD1. In germline, CDR1 is SGHVS, CDR2 FNYEAQ. V gave up 4 bases and J gave up 5 bases; unmatched junction bases: 8. This CDR3 has 15 amino acids. The CDR3 nucleotides read TGTGCCAGCAGCTCAACAGGGGGCCTGGAGTATGGCTACACCTTC. Its translation: CASSSTGGLEYGYTF.

This clone was observed at least ten times. This rearrangement joins TRBV19 to TRBJ1-4; D unresolved. The CDR3 runs 13 residues. The ends were cut back, 10 bases at V and 8 bases at J, with 17 bases in the middle. The germline V gene encodes CDR1 LNHDA and CDR2 SQIVND (reference sequence). The CDR3 region has the DNA TGTGCCACCTCACCCCGGGAGGTGGAAAAACTGTTTTTT. The encoded protein is CATSPREVEKLFF.

This clone was seen repeatedly, ten times or more. V gene TRBV7-6 combines with J gene TRBJ2-2; D not resolved. This CDR3 region has 13 residues. With 3 bases removed from V and 5 bases from J, the gap between germline ends came to 7 bases. CDR1 is SGHVS and CDR2 is FNYEAQ in the germline V gene. This CDR3 reads CASSLTHTGELFF. The CDR3 nucleotides read TGTGCCAGCAGCTTGACTCATACCGGGGAGCTGTTTTTT.

This clone was observed a few times. The V call is TRBV30, the J call TRBJ2-6; 9 bases line up with TRBD1. CDR1 and CDR2 (germline): GTSNPN, SVGIG (reference sequence). The CDR3 length is 15 residues. With 8 bases clipped from V and 2 bases from J, the junction kept 7 bases outside the gene matches. The CDR3 DNA sequence: TGTGCCGGCGACAGGGGGAAAACTGGGGCCAACGTCCTGACTTTC. Residues: CAGDRGKTGANVLTF.

V is TRBV20-1 and J is TRBJ2-5; D possibly corresponds to TRBD2 (5 bases). The germline gives CDR1 DFQATT, CDR2 SNEGSKA (reference sequence). Trimming removed 4 bases at V and 7 bases at J, with 10 bases between. There are 11 residues in the CDR3. The CDR3 DNA is TGCAGTGCTATACTAGGAGGGACCCAGTACTTC. This sequence encodes CSAILGGTQYF.

This clone was recorded a few times. The V and J genes are TRBV15 and TRBJ2-7; D not resolved. The CDR3 extends over 14 amino acids. V lost 2 bases, J lost 6 bases, and 14 bases lay in between. Looked up from germline, CDR1 is LNHNV and CDR2 is YYDKDF (reference sequence). The CDR3 is CATSRHFSTSEQYV. The CDR3 DNA is TGTGCCACCAGCAGACACTTTAGTACGAGCGAGCAGTACGTC.

This clone was picked up a small number of times. The V and J genes are TRBV18 and TRBJ2-3; 11 nucleotides match TRBD1. This CDR3 has 15 amino acids. J gave up 5 bases and V 3 bases, and 4 bases lay outside the gene matches. Germline assignment: CDR1 KGHSH and CDR2 LQKENI. This CDR3 reads CASSPGTGGGDTQYF. DNA for the CDR3: TGTGCCAGCTCACCCGGGACAGGGGGAGGAGATACGCAGTATTTT.

The CDR3 DNA sequence: TGTGCCAGCAGCTTAGATGAGAGGGGGGATACCCAGTACTTC. Its translation is CASSLDERGDTQYF. The rearrangement uses TRBV7-2 and TRBJ2-5; TRBD1 or TRBD2 may be the D gene (6 bases each). This CDR3 comprises 14 residues. Germline lookup yields CDR1 SGHTA and CDR2 FQGNSA. The V end lost 1 base, the J end lost 8 bases, and 14 bases lay between the germline ends.

This clone turned up a few times. The chain couples TRBV6-5 to TRBJ1-1; D may be TRBD1 (5 bases). Germline assignment: CDR1 MNHEY and CDR2 SVGAGI. V dropped 2 bases and J dropped 1 base, with 14 bases sitting between them. This CDR3 comprises 16 residues. The CDR3 protein is CASSYRERGRNTEAFF. CDR3 DNA: TGTGCCAGCAGTTACCGCGAAAGGGGTAGGAACACTGAAGCTTTCTTT.

This chain joins TRBV9 and TRBJ2-7; 10 bases are shared with TRBD2. Germline CDR1 reads SGDLS; CDR2 reads YYNGEE. The trim removed 0 bases at V and 8 bases at J, leaving 8 bases unmatched. This CDR3 region has 15 residues. CDR3 coding DNA: TGTGCCAGCAGCGTAGACCTAGCGGGAGAGGAAAAGCAGTACTTC. It encodes CASSVDLAGEEKQYF. The variable domain in full, with the rest retrieved from reference TRBV9 and TRBJ2-7, is DSGVTQTPKHLITATGQRVTLRCSPRSGDLSVYWYQQSLDQGLQFLIQYYNGEERAKGNILERFSAQQFPDLHSELNLSSLELGDSALYFCASSVDLAGEEKQYFGPGTRLTVT.

The sample holds a few counts of this clone. This chain's CDR3 is CASSLQGSGNTIYF. In nucleotides, the CDR3 is TGTGCCAGCAGCCTGCAGGGGTCTGGAAACACCATATATTTT. The chain employs TRBV7-9 and TRBJ1-3; maybe TRBD1 (6 bases). The CDR3 covers 14 residues. Germline V CDR1 and CDR2: SEHNR, FQNEAQ (reference sequence). V dropped 5 bases and J dropped 1 base, with 9 bases sitting between them.